This T cell receptor (beta chain) was captured in a study of post-analysis software for immune sequencing data. Study-wide background: The study covered relapsing-remitting, secondary progressive and progressive-relapsing courses of multiple sclerosis.

General study points: Significantly lower normalized Chao1 diversity was found in patients with multiple sclerosis relative to controls. Included in a set of several TRBV segments more frequent in patients than controls were TRBV5-6, TRBV5-1 and TRBV20-1.

Sequencing libraries made from TCR beta cDNA carried unique molecular identifiers. MiXCR was run by TCRdb on the PCR reads, yielding one entry per CDR3 protein. The sample lists approximately 730,000 distinct CDR3 sequences; 35% to 55% were seen once. The V and J ends lost 2 bases and 7 bases respectively, with 12 bases between them. Germline V gene lookup returns CDR1 MNHNY and CDR2 SVGAGI (reference sequence). This CDR3 has 14 residues. This clonotype was counted only a few times. Its antigen is unidentified. The V and J genes are TRBV6-6 and TRBJ1-5; no reliable D call. This TCR came from a girl under 18 with multiple sclerosis. Source material: blood. CDR3 coding DNA: TGTGCCAGCAGTTACGCCCGAGCACGGCAGCCCCAGCATTTT. This gives the protein CASSYARARQPQHF.